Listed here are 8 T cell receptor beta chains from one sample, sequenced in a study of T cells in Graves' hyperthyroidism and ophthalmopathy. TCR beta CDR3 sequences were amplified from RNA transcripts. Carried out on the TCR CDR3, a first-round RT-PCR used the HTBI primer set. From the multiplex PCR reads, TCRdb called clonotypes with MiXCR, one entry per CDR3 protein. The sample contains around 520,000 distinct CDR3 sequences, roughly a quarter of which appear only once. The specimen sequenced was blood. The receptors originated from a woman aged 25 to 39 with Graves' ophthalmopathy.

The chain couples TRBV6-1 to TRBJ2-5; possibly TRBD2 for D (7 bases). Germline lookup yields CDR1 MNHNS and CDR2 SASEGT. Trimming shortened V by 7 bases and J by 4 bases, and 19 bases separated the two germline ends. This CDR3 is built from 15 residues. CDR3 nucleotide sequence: TGTGCCAGCAATCCTTACGGGGGGCACCGAGAGACCCAGTACTTC. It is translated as CASNPYGGHRETQYF.

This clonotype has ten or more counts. CDR3 sequence reads: CASSLAAGISYEQYF. DNA for the CDR3: TGTGCCAGCAGTTTAGCGGCCGGGATTTCCTACGAGCAGTACTTC. The V gene is TRBV12-3 or TRBV12-4, the J gene TRBJ2-7; TRBD2 might be the D (5 bases). V was shortened by 0 bases and J by 1 base, with 10 bases between the two germline ends. The CDR3 has 15 residues.

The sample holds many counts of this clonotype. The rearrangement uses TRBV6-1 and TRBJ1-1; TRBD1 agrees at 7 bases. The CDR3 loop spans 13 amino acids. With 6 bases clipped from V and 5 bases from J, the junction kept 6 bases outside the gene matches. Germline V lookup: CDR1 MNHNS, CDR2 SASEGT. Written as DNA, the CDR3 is TGTGCCAGCAGGAATAGGGGGCTAACTGAAGCTTTCTTT. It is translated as CASRNRGLTEAFF.

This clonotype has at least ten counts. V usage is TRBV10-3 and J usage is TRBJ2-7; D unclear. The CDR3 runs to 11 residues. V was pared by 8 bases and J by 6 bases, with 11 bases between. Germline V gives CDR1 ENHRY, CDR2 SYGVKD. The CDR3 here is CAIGSSGEQYF. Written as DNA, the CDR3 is TGTGCCATCGGTTCTTCGGGCGAGCAGTACTTC.

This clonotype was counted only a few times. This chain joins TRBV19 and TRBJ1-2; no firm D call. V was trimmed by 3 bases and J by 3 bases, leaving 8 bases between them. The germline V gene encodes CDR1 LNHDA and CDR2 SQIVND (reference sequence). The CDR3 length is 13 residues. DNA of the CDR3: TGTGCCAGTAGTATCGCCGGGTACTATGGCTACACCTTC. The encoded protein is CASSIAGYYGYTF.

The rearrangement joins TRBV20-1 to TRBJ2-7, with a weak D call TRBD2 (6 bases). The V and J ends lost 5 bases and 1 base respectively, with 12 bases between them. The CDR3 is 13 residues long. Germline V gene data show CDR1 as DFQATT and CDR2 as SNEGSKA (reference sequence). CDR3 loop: CSAGHGTSYEQYF. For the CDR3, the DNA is TGCAGTGCTGGGCATGGGACTTCCTACGAGCAGTACTTC.

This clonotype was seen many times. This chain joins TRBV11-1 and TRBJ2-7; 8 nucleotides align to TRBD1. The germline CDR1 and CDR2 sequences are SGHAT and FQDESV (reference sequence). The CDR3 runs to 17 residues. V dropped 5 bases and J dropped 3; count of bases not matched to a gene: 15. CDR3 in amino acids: CASSLWTGKSELYEQYF. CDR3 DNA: TGTGCCAGCAGCCTATGGACAGGGAAGTCCGAGCTCTACGAGCAGTACTTC.

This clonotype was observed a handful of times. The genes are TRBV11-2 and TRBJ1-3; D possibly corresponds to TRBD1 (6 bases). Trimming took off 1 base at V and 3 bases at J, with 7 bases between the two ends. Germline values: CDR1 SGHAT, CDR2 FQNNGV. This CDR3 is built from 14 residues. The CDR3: CASSLARGGNTIYF. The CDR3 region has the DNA TGTGCCAGCAGCTTAGCCAGGGGTGGAAACACCATATATTTT.